This TCR beta chain was recovered during a study of T cell responses to AZD1222 COVID-19 vaccine. General observations from the study: Regions 160-218 and 743-854 dominated among vaccine-associated CD4 TCRs spanning spike. Repertoire sampling happened only post peak T cell response. Spike-specific TCR breadth and depth both grew after two AZD1222 doses. White British ancestry dominated among donors, who included more females, and clonal diversity was possibly underestimated.

CDR3 length equals 14 residues. Germline V gene lookup returns CDR1 LGHDT and CDR2 YNNKEL (reference sequence). Trimming took 6 bases from V and 8 from J; bases not matched to a gene: 10. Profiling relied on immunoSEQ multiplex PCR, and the TCRdb table lists in-frame clones only, not all of them. This sample carries approximately 270,000 clones, roughly 93% of them seen once, and the ten largest clones take about 0.5%. A word on this clone: Its antigen is unidentified.

This TCR was sampled from an adult who received the AZD1222 COVID-19 vaccine. The starting material was peripheral blood, obtained 28 days after the second AZD1222 dose. The rearrangement joins TRBV3-1 (or the pseudogene TRBV3-2) to TRBJ2-1; 7 nucleotides agree with TRBD2. CDR3 sequence reads: CASRRGLKVDEQFF. As DNA, the CDR3 is TGTGCCAGCAGGAGGGGACTAAAGGTCGATGAGCAGTTCTTC.